These T cell receptor beta chains were read from a single sample in a study of T cells in localized non-small cell lung cancer. Assay: immunoSEQ multiplex PCR; the TCRdb copy retains only in-frame clones and omits some. Altogether more than 45,000 clones are present, 86% being singletons, with the ten largest covering 18%. The material sequenced was peripheral blood, taken before any cancer treatment. The receptors were sampled from a male donor aged 60 or older with stage III squamous cell lung carcinoma. Both conserved end residues are part of each CDR3. D genes are given only for firm matches. A clone size is listed for some rows: how often the clone was seen (once, few, many), or a class if it is expanded.

>TRBJ2-7|.|TRBV6-1|.
TGTGCCAGCAGTAACCTCTACGAGCAGTACTTC
CASSNLYEQYF
>TRBJ1-5|.|TRBV7-2|.
TGTGCCAGCAGCTCACAAGCCGATCAGCCCCAGCATTTT
CASSSQADQPQHF
>TRBJ1-1|TRBD1|TRBV5-8|few
TGTGCCAGCAGCTTAGACAGGGTAACGGCTTTCTTT
CASSLDRVTAFF
>TRBJ2-3|.|TRBV7-6|.
TGTGCCAGCAGCTTATCACCGGGGGCAGATACGCAGTATTTT
CASSLSPGADTQYF
>TRBJ2-3|TRBD2|TRBV11-1|.
TGTGCCAGCAGACCAGATAGCGGGAGCGCAGATACGCAGTATTTT
CASRPDSGSADTQYF
>TRBJ1-4|TRBD1|TRBV5-1|.
TGCGCCAGCAGCTTGGCCTTGTTACGACAGGGGTCACATGAAAAACTGTTTTTT
CASSLALLRQGSHEKLFF
>TRBJ1-1|.|TRBV10-3|.
TGTGCCATCAGGGGGGACGAGTGGACTGAAGCTTTCTTT
CAIRGDEWTEAFF
>TRBJ2-3|TRBD2|TRBV7-2|.
TGTGCCAGCAGCCCGGGGACTAGCGTGCGAGATACGCAGTATTTT
CASSPGTSVRDTQYF
>TRBJ2-1|.|TRBV7-2|.
TGTGCCAGCAGCTTAATTCGGCCGAACAATGAGCAGTTCTTC
CASSLIRPNNEQFF
>TRBJ1-5|TRBD1|TRBV19|once
TGTGCCAGTAGTCCACAGGGGGTTAGCAATCAGCCCCAGCATTTT
CASSPQGVSNQPQHF
>TRBJ1-1|TRBD1|TRBV7-2|.
TGTGCCAGCAGCACCGCAGGGGGGGACACTGAAGCTTTCTTT
CASSTAGGDTEAFF
>TRBJ2-5|TRBD2|TRBV29-1|.
TGCAGCGCGGGACTAGCGGGAGGTCAAGAGACCCAGTACTTC
CSAGLAGGQETQYF
>TRBJ2-6|.|TRBV27|.
TGTGCCAGCAGCCTCCAAGCTGTGTCCAACGTCCTGACTTTC
CASSLQAVSNVLTF
>TRBJ2-1|TRBD2|TRBV5-4|.
TGTGCCAGCAGCTTGGGAGATGGGACTAGCGGGAGGAAGTTCTTC
CASSLGDGTSGRKFF
>TRBJ1-3|TRBD1|TRBV5-5|.
TGTGCCAGCAGCCCCGACAGGGTGCGAAACACCATATATTTT
CASSPDRVRNTIYF
>TRBJ1-3|.|TRBV7-2|.
TGTGCCAGCAGCTTCGGAGGCCCAGTATCTGGAAACACCATATATTTT
CASSFGGPVSGNTIYF
>TRBJ1-1|.|TRBV2|.
TGTGCCAGCGTTATGAACACTGAAGCTTTCTTT
CASVMNTEAFF
>TRBJ2-4|.|TRBV6-1|.
TGTGCCAGCAGGCCATCCGGGACCCAAAGCAACATTCAGTACTTC
CASRPSGTQSNIQYF
>TRBJ2-2|.|TRBV5-4|.
TGTGCCAGCAGGGAAGGTACCGGGGAGCTGTTTTTT
CASREGTGELFF
>TRBJ2-1|TRBD1|TRBV30|.
TGTGCCTGGAGTGTAGGACAGGGGGCAAATGAGCAGTTCTTC
CAWSVGQGANEQFF
>TRBJ1-2|.|TRBV4-1|.
TGCGCCAGCAGGCATCCCGGGAATCTGGTCTATGGCTACACCTTC
CASRHPGNLVYGYTF
>TRBJ1-6|TRBD1|TRBV30|few
TGTGCCTGGAGACAGGGGCAATACGGTTCACCCCTCCACTTT
CAWRQGQYGSPLHF
>TRBJ2-5|.|TRBV16|.
TGTGCCAGCAGCCTCCAAGAGACCCAGTACTTC
CASSLQETQYF
>TRBJ1-6|TRBD1|TRBV4-1|.
TGCGCCAGCAGCCAAGTTTCGACAGGGAATATCAATTCACCCCTCCACTTT
CASSQVSTGNINSPLHF
>TRBJ2-3|.|TRBV10-3|.
TGTGCCATCAGCTCCCTCACAGATACGCAGTATTTT
CAISSLTDTQYF
>TRBJ2-3|TRBD2|TRBV7-6|.
TGTGCCAGCAGCCCTAGGGGACTAGCGGGGGGGTTTAGCACAGATACGCAGTATTTT
CASSPRGLAGGFSTDTQYF
>TRBJ2-5|.|TRBV5-1|.
TGCGCCAGCAGCTTGGATACGGAGACCCAGTACTTC
CASSLDTETQYF
>TRBJ2-3|TRBD2|TRBV4-1|once
TGCGCCAGCAGCCAAGAACTGGGACTAGCGGTTCGCACAGATACGCAGTATTTT
CASSQELGLAVRTDTQYF
>TRBJ2-1|.|TRBV4-1|.
TGCGCCAGCAGCCAAGGGGGACACGGAGCGGCCCCCTACAATGAGCAGTTCTTC
CASSQGGHGAAPYNEQFF
>TRBJ1-3|.|TRBV18|.
TGTGCCAGCTCACCAGGTCAGCCTGGAAACACCATATATTTT
CASSPGQPGNTIYF
>TRBJ1-5|TRBD1|TRBV10-3|.
TGTGCCATCAGTGGGGACAGGGTCCGGCAGCCCCAGCATTTT
CAISGDRVRQPQHF
>TRBJ1-2|.|TRBV6-5|.
TGTGCCAGCAGCCCGACAGGACCCGCGAGGGACTACACCTTC
CASSPTGPARDYTF
>TRBJ2-7|TRBD1|TRBV7-9|.
TGTGCCAGCAGCTTAGTTGGACAGGGGGCACGCGGCTTCTACGAGCAGTACTTC
CASSLVGQGARGFYEQYF
>TRBJ1-3|.|TRBV28|.
TGTGCCAGCAGTCTCGTGAGCGGCCCTACCTCTGGAAACACCATATATTTT
CASSLVSGPTSGNTIYF
>TRBJ2-7|TRBD1|TRBV4-2|.
TGTGCCAGCAGCCGGGACAGCTATCTCCACGAGCAGTACTTC
CASSRDSYLHEQYF
>TRBJ1-5|.|TRBV28|.
TGTGCCAGCAACTCCGGGGGCCGTGGGAGCAATCAGCCCCAGCATTTT
CASNSGGRGSNQPQHF
>TRBJ2-4|TRBD1|TRBV6-5|.
TGTGCCAGCAGCCCGAAGGCGGGGACAGGGGGCGAATTGTACTTC
CASSPKAGTGGELYF
>TRBJ2-1|.|TRBV11-1|.
TGTGCCAGCAGATCAGTGGGGGAGGACAATGAGCAGTTCTTC
CASRSVGEDNEQFF
>TRBJ1-1|TRBD1|TRBV27|.
TGTGCCAGCAGGAGAACAGGGGCGGGGAACACTGAAGCTTTCTTT
CASRRTGAGNTEAFF
>TRBJ1-5|.|TRBV7-9|.
TGTGCCAGCAGCTCCACCGTCGGGGGGACCAATCAGCCCCAGCATTTT
CASSSTVGGTNQPQHF
>TRBJ2-5|TRBD1|TRBV5-6|.
TGTGCCAGCACCGTGGACAGGGGTGAGACCCAGTACTTC
CASTVDRGETQYF
>TRBJ1-2|.|TRBV6-1|.
TGTGCCAGCAGAGGCCCCCCTAACTATGGCTACACCTTC
CASRGPPNYGYTF
>TRBJ2-3|TRBD1|TRBV6-6|.
TGTGCCAGCAGCCTAACGGACAGGGGTAGTACGCAGTATTTT
CASSLTDRGSTQYF
>TRBJ2-2|.|TRBV11-3|.
TGTGCCAGCAGCCCGCAAGGGGGGAACACCGGGGAGCTGTTTTTT
CASSPQGGNTGELFF
>TRBJ2-3|.|TRBV29-1|.
TGCAGCGTTGAGGCCCCAAGCACAGATACGCAGTATTTT
CSVEAPSTDTQYF
>TRBJ1-1|.|TRBV28|.
TGTGCCAGCAGTTCACCCGGGGGGGGACAACTGAACACTGAAGCTTTCTTT
CASSSPGGGQLNTEAFF
>TRBJ2-5|TRBD2|TRBV4-2|once
TGTGCCAGCAGCCAAGACGGACTAGCTCAAGAGACCCAGTACTTC
CASSQDGLAQETQYF
>TRBJ2-6|TRBD1|TRBV4-2|.
TGTGCCAGCAGCCAAGATGGGGACAGTGGGGCCAACGTCCTGACTTTC
CASSQDGDSGANVLTF
>TRBJ2-3|.|TRBV5-1|.
TGCGCCAGCAGCCTGGGGCAAAGCGGAGAACCCGCAGATACGCAGTATTTT
CASSLGQSGEPADTQYF
>TRBJ1-1|.|TRBV7-9|.
TGTGCCTACAGATCGAACACTGAAGCTTTCTTT
CAYRSNTEAFF
>TRBJ2-6|.|TRBV7-3|.
TGTGCCAGCAGCTTAGACAGGACCTCTGGGGCCAACGTCCTGACTTTC
CASSLDRTSGANVLTF
>TRBJ1-1|.|TRBV9|few
TGTGCCAGCAGCGGGGACGTGAACACTGAAGCTTTCTTT
CASSGDVNTEAFF
>TRBJ2-7|TRBD1|TRBV9|once
TGTGCCAGCAGCGTAGGAGGGACAGGGGGCGGCGAGCAGTACTTC
CASSVGGTGGGEQYF
>TRBJ1-2|.|TRBV28|.
TGTGCCAGCAGTCCCCTAGGAGGTTTGAGGGGCTTGGGCTACACCTTC
CASSPLGGLRGLGYTF
>TRBJ2-3|.|TRBV30|.
TGTGCCTGGGGTTCGTGGGGGAGCACAGATACGCAGTATTTT
CAWGSWGSTDTQYF
>TRBJ1-1|.|TRBV7-9|few
TGTGCCAGCAGCTCCCTCAGGAACACTGAAGCTTTCTTT
CASSSLRNTEAFF
>TRBJ2-7|TRBD1|TRBV16|.
TGTGCCAGCAGCCGACAGGGCCACGAGCAGTACTTC
CASSRQGHEQYF